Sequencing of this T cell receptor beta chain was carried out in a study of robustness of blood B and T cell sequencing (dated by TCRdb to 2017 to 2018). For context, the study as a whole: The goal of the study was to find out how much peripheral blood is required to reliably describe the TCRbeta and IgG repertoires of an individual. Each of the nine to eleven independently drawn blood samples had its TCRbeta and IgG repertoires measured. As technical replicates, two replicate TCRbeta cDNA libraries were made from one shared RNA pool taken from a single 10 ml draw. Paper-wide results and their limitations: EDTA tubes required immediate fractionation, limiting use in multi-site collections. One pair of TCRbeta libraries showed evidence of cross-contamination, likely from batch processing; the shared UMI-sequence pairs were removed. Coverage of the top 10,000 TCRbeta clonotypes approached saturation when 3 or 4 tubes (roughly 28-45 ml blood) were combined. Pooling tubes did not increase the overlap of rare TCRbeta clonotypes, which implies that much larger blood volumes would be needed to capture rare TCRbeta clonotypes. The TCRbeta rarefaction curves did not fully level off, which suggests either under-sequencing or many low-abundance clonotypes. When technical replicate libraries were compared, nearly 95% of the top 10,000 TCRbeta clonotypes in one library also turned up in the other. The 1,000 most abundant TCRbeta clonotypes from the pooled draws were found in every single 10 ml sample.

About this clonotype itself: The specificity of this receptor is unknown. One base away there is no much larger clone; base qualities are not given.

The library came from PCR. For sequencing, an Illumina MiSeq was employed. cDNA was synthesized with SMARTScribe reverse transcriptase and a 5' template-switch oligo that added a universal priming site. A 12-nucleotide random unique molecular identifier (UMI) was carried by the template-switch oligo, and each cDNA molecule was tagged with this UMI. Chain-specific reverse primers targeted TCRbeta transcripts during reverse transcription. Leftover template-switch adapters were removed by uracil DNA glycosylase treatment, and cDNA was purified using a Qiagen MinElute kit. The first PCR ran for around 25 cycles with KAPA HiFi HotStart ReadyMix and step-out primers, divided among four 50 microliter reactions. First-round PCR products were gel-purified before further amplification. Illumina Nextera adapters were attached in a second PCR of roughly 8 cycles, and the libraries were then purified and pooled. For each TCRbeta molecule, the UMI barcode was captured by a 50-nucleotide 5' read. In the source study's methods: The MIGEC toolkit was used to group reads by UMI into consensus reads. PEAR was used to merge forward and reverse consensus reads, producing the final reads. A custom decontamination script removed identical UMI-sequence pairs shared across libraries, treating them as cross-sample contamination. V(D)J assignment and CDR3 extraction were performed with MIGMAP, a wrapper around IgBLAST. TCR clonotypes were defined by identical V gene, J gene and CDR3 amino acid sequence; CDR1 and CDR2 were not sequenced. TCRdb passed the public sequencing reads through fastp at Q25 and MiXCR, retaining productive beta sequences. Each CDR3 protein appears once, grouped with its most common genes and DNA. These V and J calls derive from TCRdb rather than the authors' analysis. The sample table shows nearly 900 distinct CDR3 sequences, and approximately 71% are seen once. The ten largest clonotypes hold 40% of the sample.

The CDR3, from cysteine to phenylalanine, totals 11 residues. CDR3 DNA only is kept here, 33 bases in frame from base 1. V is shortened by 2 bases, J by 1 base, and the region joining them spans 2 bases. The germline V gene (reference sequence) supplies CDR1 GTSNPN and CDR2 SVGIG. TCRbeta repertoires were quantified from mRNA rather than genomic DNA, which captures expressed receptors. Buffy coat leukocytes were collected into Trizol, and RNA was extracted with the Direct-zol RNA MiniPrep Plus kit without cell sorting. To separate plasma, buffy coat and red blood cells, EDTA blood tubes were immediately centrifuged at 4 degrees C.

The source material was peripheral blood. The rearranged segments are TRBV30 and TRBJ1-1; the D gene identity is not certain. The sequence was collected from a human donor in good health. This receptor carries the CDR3 CAWSRNTEAFF. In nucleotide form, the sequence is TGTGCCTGGAGTAGGAACACTGAAGCTTTCTTT.